This T cell receptor (beta chain) was recovered during a study of blood T cell repertoires in COVID-19. About the study: Material from acute and convalescent COVID-19 was sourced from the United States, Italy and Spain.

This CDR3 has 13 residues. With 2 bases removed from V and 6 bases from J, the gap between germline ends came to 8 bases. Per the study methods: Amplification of reference gene primers was used by the study to estimate nucleated cell counts. This table comes from immunoSEQ multiplex PCR, and its TCRdb copy is limited to in-frame clones, with some not included. D and trimming were read from the DNA, whereas the V and J calls and clone size are those reported in that table. The sample lists some 260,000 clones, around 90% seen once, with about 6% in the top ten. All enrollees were roughly 18 to 90 years old and from 20 to 30 US areas.

The sequence came from a woman in her 30s with acute COVID-19. Sample: PBMCs or T cells enriched from blood (not recorded which). The chain combines TRBV12-3 or TRBV12-4 with TRBJ1-5; no reliable D call. CDR3 DNA sequence: TGTGCCAGCAGTTTAAGTGAGGGTCAGCCCCAGCATTTT. Protein: CASSLSEGQPQHF.